Listed below are T cell receptor beta chains from one sample, sequenced in a study of blood T cell repertoires in COVID-19. The protocol was immunoSEQ multiplex PCR, while the TCRdb copy is restricted to in-frame clones and leaves out a portion. The data show 300,000 to 450,000 clones, around nine tenths seen once. The sequencing sample was made of peripheral blood. The receptors here all came from a woman aged 60-75 years with COVID-19, enrolled during active disease. Both conserved end residues are part of each CDR3. The D gene is left open where the match is weak. The size entry is marked missing in some rows and otherwise reads once, few, many or a size class.

TRBD1	TRBJ1-1	TRBV13	NA	CASSADRGRSTEAFF	TGTGCCAGCAGCGCGGACAGGGGGCGATCCACTGAAGCTTTCTTT
TRBD2	TRBJ2-1	TRBV24-1	NA	CATSDQPYLAGAHNEQFF	TGTGCCACCAGTGACCAACCCTACCTAGCGGGGGCTCACAATGAGCAGTTCTTC
NA	TRBJ2-7	TRBV2	NA	CASSPTGISYEQYF	TGTGCCAGCAGTCCCACCGGGATAAGCTACGAGCAGTACTTC
NA	TRBJ1-1	TRBV3-1/TRBV3-2	NA	CASSQVPSPGAFF	TGTGCCAGCAGCCAAGTGCCCAGCCCGGGAGCTTTCTTT
NA	TRBJ1-1	TRBV5-1	NA	CASSYMNTEAFF	TGCGCCAGCAGCTATATGAACACTGAAGCTTTCTTT
NA	TRBJ1-3	TRBV5-1	NA	CASSTQPGHPNSGNTIYF	TGCGCCAGCAGCACCCAACCGGGACACCCAAACTCTGGAAACACCATATATTTT
TRBD1	TRBJ1-5	TRBV4-1	NA	CASSQGTGNSNQPQHF	TGCGCCAGCAGCCAAGGGACAGGGAATAGCAATCAGCCCCAGCATTTT
TRBD1	TRBJ2-2	TRBV5-1	NA	CASRTGGNTGELFF	TGCGCCAGCCGAACAGGGGGTAACACCGGGGAGCTGTTTTTT
NA	TRBJ2-5	TRBV6-5	NA	CASSPQSLGEGTQYF	TGTGCCAGCAGTCCCCAAAGTCTGGGAGAGGGAACCCAGTACTTC
NA	TRBJ1-5	TRBV18	NA	CASSPPSGAYNQPQHF	TGTGCCAGCTCACCACCATCAGGGGCCTACAATCAGCCCCAGCATTTT
TRBD1	TRBJ2-7	TRBV18	once	CASSPKINEDRWDEQYF	TGTGCCAGCTCACCAAAAATCAACGAGGACAGGTGGGACGAGCAGTACTTC
TRBD1	TRBJ1-5	TRBV28	NA	CASSSQGAGSNQPQHF	TGTGCCAGCAGTTCACAGGGGGCTGGGAGCAATCAGCCCCAGCATTTT
NA	TRBJ1-2	TRBV3-1/TRBV3-2	few	CASSGGGAYGYTF	TGTGCCAGCAGCGGGGGGGGCGCCTATGGCTACACCTTC
TRBD2	TRBJ2-1	TRBV5-1	NA	CASSLGLAEEQFF	TGCGCCAGCAGCCTAGGACTAGCTGAAGAGCAGTTCTTC
TRBD1	TRBJ1-2	TRBV2	once	CASFNSGTGTYRHYGYTF	TGTGCCAGCTTTAACTCCGGGACAGGCACTTATCGTCACTATGGCTACACCTTC
NA	TRBJ2-4	TRBV20-1	NA	CSASLGAIPIQYF	TGCAGTGCTAGTCTGGGGGCCATCCCCATTCAGTACTTC
TRBD2	TRBJ2-5	TRBV5-1	NA	CASGTSRETQYF	TGCGCCAGCGGGACTAGCCGAGAGACCCAGTACTTC
NA	TRBJ2-3	TRBV27	NA	CASSLREVDTQYF	TGTGCCAGCAGCCTGAGAGAGGTGGATACGCAGTATTTT
NA	TRBJ2-1	TRBV7-3	once	CASSPGSTSNEQFF	TGTGCCAGCAGCCCCGGATCTACTAGCAATGAGCAGTTCTTC
NA	TRBJ1-1	TRBV29-1	once	CSVVLIDRPPEAFF	TGCAGCGTTGTCCTGATTGACAGGCCCCCTGAAGCTTTCTTT
NA	TRBJ1-5	TRBV19	NA	CASNHINRGNTNQPQHF	TGTGCCAGTAATCACATTAACCGGGGGAATACCAATCAGCCCCAGCATTTT
NA	TRBJ1-3	TRBV6-5	NA	CASSRQEIGNTIYF	TGTGCCAGCAGTAGACAAGAGATTGGAAACACCATATATTTT
TRBD1	TRBJ1-4	TRBV5-6	NA	CASSLRVTGLGEKLFF	TGTGCCAGCAGCCTGAGGGTGACAGGGTTGGGTGAAAAACTGTTTTTT
TRBD1	TRBJ1-1	TRBV29-1	NA	CSVAPGQGNTEAFF	TGCAGCGTTGCCCCGGGACAGGGGAACACTGAAGCTTTCTTT
TRBD2	TRBJ2-1	TRBV9	NA	CASRGPGLAGSNEQFF	TGTGCCAGCAGGGGCCCCGGACTAGCGGGGAGTAATGAGCAGTTCTTC
NA	TRBJ1-1	TRBV19	NA	CASSPRVSTEAFF	TGTGCCAGTAGTCCCAGGGTATCCACTGAAGCTTTCTTT
TRBD2	TRBJ2-2	TRBV18	NA	CASSRTSGPNTGELFF	TGTGCCAGCTCACGGACTAGCGGGCCGAACACCGGGGAGCTGTTTTTT
TRBD1	TRBJ1-1	TRBV6-5	few	CASSYSRQGAAEAFF	TGTGCCAGCAGTTACTCACGACAGGGGGCGGCTGAAGCTTTCTTT
NA	TRBJ1-2	TRBV2	NA	CASSAYRQYGYTF	TGTGCCAGCAGTGCCTACCGACAGTATGGCTACACCTTC
NA	TRBJ1-1	TRBV28	NA	CASSLASPTEAFF	TGTGCCAGCAGTTTAGCGTCCCCCACTGAAGCTTTCTTT
NA	TRBJ2-1	TRBV7-3	NA	CASSPGVGNEQFF	TGTGCCAGCAGCCCGGGGGTAGGCAATGAGCAGTTCTTC